The sequence of this T cell receptor delta chain was determined in a study of DNA immune sequencing with unique molecular identifiers (dated by TCRdb to the early 2020s). Broadly, across the study: Immunomagnetic cell separation was used to enrich gammadelta T cells from buffy coats, and the genomic DNA of the enriched gammadelta T cells was then sequenced. All donors were healthy people, and roughly nine of the donors were profiled using sorted gammadelta T cells from peripheral blood. The method was validated on synthetic reference molecules and on blood samples from healthy individuals. Fluorescence-activated cell sorting was used to enrich gammadelta T cells from the PBMC of about 11 healthy individuals. To compare enriched and non-enriched samples, about 93 ng of enriched gammadelta T-cell DNA and about 1 ug of non-enriched PBMC DNA were sequenced. The study developed and validated an ultrasensitive DNA-based TRD repertoire sequencing method using PCR-introduced unique molecular identifiers.

The germline V gene supplies CDR1 GEAIGNYY and CDR2 EKD. Including the terminal cysteine and phenylalanine, the CDR3 comprises 19 residues. The retained sequence is limited to the CDR3, 57 bases, with the frame set at the first base. V loses 0 bases at its end and J loses 0 bases; junction bases beyond the gene matches: 13. This clone occurred many times. Its antigen is still unknown. Base qualities are not provided; no much larger clone lies one nucleotide away. Points the paper makes about the study in general: The primer-based approach is unable to detect novel TRD sequences that the primers do not target. Among clonotypes in healthy donors, TRDV2 paired with TRDJ1 was identified as the most common TRD rearrangement. TRD repertoire diversity differed among healthy donors, and several donors were highly oligoclonal, with the top 5 clonotypes making up more than half of productive molecules.

Receptor libraries were prepared by multiplex PCR. A 32-plex assay with primers for all 8 TRDV and 4 TRDJ genes covering the CDR3 was used to amplify genomic DNA. A 12-nucleotide UMI was added during three to four barcoding PCR cycles, followed by a second PCR with Illumina adapter primers. Libraries were purified with AMPure XP beads and quality-checked on a Fragment Analyzer with the HS NGS Fragment kit. Sequencing used an Illumina MiniSeq mid-output kit with approximately 22% PhiX and 150 cycles of paired-end reads. The original methods were these. MIGEC version 1.2.9 was used to process the reads, grouping the reads by UMI and building error-corrected consensus sequences. Modified VDJtools version 1.2.1 scripts and the tcR R package were used for post-processing. TCRdb called clones anew from the public reads via CATT; matching DNA rows were later pooled. V and J calls and clone size were set by TCRdb, not the authors. The sample table shows under 3,000 delta-chain clones, and 6.5% to 8.5% are seen once. Together, the top ten hold almost 55% of the sample.

Material: gamma-delta T cells enriched from blood buffy coat, or unenriched PBMCs (not recorded which). The source is a human donor in good health. Here the chain combines TRDV2 and TRDJ1; TRDD3 agrees with 9 junctional bases. The DNA sequence is TGTGCCTGTGACACCCTGTCCCGGGGGATACTACAGTACACCGATAAACTCATCTTT. Translated, it gives CACDTLSRGILQYTDKLIF.